The TCR beta chain under discussion was sequenced for a study of shared clonotypes between healthy human individuals. Findings and caveats of the study: Few donors limited the genetic and exposure-history diversity represented. Compared with clonotypes that all four donors shared, non-shared clonotypes had lower generation probabilities.

Trimming took 0 bases from V and 7 from J, leaving 10 bases between them. This CDR3 spans 13 amino acids. Germline lookup yields CDR1 SGHNT and CDR2 YYREEE (reference sequence). Running of the assay took place at deep level. This table comes from immunoSEQ multiplex PCR, and its TCRdb copy is limited to in-frame clones, with some not included. The sample shows 760,000 or so clones, approximately 97% of them seen only once. As defined, naive CD8 cells were CD45RO-negative and positively selected for CCR7, with terminally differentiated effector memory CD45RA+ cells excluded. Those who donated were healthy HIV-negative adults, with no recent acute infections or vaccinations reported. A remark on this clone: Its antigen is not identified.

J is TRBJ1-2 and V is TRBV5-4; perhaps TRBD1 as D (5 bases). The TCR sequence derives from a man aged 25 to 40 in good health. Sequencing was carried out using naive CD8+ T cells sorted from blood. In DNA, the CDR3 is TGTGCCAGCAGCTTGGGGGGGTTGTTTGGCTACACCTTC. The encoded protein is CASSLGGLFGYTF. The full variable domain, in which reference TRBV5-4 and TRBJ1-2 provide the parts outside the CDR3, is ETGVTQSPTHLIKTRGQQVTLRCSSQSGHNTVSWYQQALGQGPQFIFQYYREEENGRGNFPPRFSGLQFPNYSSELNVNALELDDSALYLCASSLGGLFGYTFGSGTRLTVV.